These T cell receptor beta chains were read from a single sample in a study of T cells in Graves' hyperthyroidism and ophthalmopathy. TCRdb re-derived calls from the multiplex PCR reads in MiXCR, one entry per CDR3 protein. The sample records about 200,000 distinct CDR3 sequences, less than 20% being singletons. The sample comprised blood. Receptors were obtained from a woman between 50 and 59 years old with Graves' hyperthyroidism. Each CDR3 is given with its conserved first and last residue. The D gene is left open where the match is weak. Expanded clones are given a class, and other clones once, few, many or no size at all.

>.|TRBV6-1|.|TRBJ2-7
CASREHIRVGTYEQYF
TGTGCCAGCAGGGAACATATCAGGGTTGGGACCTACGAGCAGTACTTC
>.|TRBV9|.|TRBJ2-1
CASSVTDNEQFF
TGTGCCAGCAGCGTGACGGACAATGAGCAGTTCTTC
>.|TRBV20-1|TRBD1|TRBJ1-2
CSARRHLRTGNYGYTF
TGCAGTGCTAGACGCCATCTTCGGACAGGGAACTATGGCTACACCTTC
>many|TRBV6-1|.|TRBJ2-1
CASSPLQGRDRNEQFF
TGTGCCAGCAGTCCTCTGCAGGGGAGGGATCGGAATGAGCAGTTCTTC
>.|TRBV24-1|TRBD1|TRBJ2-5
CATSESTGNWETQYF
TGTGCCACCAGTGAGTCGACAGGGAATTGGGAGACCCAGTACTTC
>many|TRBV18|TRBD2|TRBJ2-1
CASSPPAGTNEYNEQFF
TGTGCCAGCTCACCACCAGCGGGAACAAACGAATACAATGAGCAGTTCTTC
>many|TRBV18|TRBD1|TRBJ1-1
CASSPDRGSEAFF
TGTGCCAGCTCACCCGACAGGGGATCTGAAGCTTTCTTT
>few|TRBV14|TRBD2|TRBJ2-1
CASSQGTSGSFVQFF
TGTGCCAGCAGCCAAGGGACTAGCGGGAGCTTTGTGCAGTTCTTC
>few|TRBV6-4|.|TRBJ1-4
CASSDSGPTNEKLFF
TGTGCCAGCAGTGACTCCGGGCCAACTAATGAAAAACTGTTTTTT
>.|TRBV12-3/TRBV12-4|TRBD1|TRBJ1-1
CASSRQGGDTEAFF
TGTGCCAGCAGCCGACAGGGCGGGGACACTGAAGCTTTCTTT
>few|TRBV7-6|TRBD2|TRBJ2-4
CASSSGLAGLAKNIQYF
TGTGCCAGCAGCTCGGGACTAGCGGGACTAGCCAAAAACATTCAGTACTTC
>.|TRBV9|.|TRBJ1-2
CASSVDWGAYGYTF
TGTGCCAGCAGCGTAGACTGGGGCGCATATGGCTACACCTTC
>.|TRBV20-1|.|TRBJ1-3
CSARPLSGNTIYF
TGCAGTGCTAGACCCCTCTCTGGAAACACCATATATTTT
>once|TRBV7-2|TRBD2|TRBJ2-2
CASSSSGMPGELFF
TGTGCCAGCAGCTCTAGCGGGATGCCCGGGGAGCTGTTTTTT
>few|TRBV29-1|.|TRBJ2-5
CSVEEGMRETQYF
TGCAGCGTTGAAGAAGGAATGCGAGAGACCCAGTACTTC
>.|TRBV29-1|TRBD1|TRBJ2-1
CSVEDGHRGPPEFF
TGCAGCGTTGAAGATGGTCACAGGGGGCCTCCGGAGTTCTTC
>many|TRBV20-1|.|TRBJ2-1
CSPSGGLQVRSDEQFF
TGCAGCCCCAGTGGTGGACTTCAAGTCCGTTCCGATGAGCAGTTCTTC
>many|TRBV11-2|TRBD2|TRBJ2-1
CASSLYASGSSYNEQFF
TGTGCCAGCAGCTTGTATGCAAGCGGGAGCTCCTACAATGAGCAGTTCTTC
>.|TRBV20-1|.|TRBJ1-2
CSAPDAANYGYTF
TGCAGTGCTCCGGACGCGGCTAACTATGGCTACACCTTC
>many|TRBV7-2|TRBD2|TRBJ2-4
CASSPKTSGRNIQYF
TGTGCCAGCAGCCCAAAGACTAGCGGGAGAAACATTCAGTACTTC
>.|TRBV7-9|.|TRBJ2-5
CASSLVGFTEETQYF
TGTGCCAGCAGCTTAGTAGGATTTACCGAAGAGACCCAGTACTTC
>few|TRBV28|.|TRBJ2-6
CASSLNPPIASGANVLTF
TGTGCCAGCAGTTTAAATCCCCCTATAGCCTCTGGGGCCAACGTCCTGACTTTC
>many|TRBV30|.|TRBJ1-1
CAWSVLIGVNTEAFF
TGTGCCTGGAGTGTACTGATTGGGGTAAACACTGAAGCTTTCTTT
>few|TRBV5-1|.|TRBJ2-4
CASSSGLLDIQYF
TGCGCCAGCAGCTCCGGCCTCCTGGACATTCAGTACTTC
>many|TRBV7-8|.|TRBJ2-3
CASSLRWRDTQYF
TGTGCCAGCAGCTTAAGGTGGAGGGATACGCAGTATTTT
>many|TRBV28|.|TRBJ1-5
CASSYQLNLNQPQHF
TGTGCCAGCAGTTACCAGCTGAATCTTAATCAGCCCCAGCATTTT
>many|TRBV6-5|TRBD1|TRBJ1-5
CASSYSVAGGGPQHF
TGTGCCAGCAGTTACTCCGTGGCAGGGGGAGGGCCCCAGCATTTT
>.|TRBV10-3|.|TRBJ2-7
CAISVTDTYEQYF
TGTGCCATCAGTGTAACGGACACCTACGAGCAGTACTTC
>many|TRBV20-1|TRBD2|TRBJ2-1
CSAESSTSGRGDEQFF
TGCAGTGCCGAGTCCTCGACTAGCGGGAGAGGCGATGAGCAGTTCTTC
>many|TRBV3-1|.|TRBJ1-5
CASSQDMTGGQPQHF
TGTGCCAGCAGCCAAGACATGACCGGGGGTCAGCCCCAGCATTTT
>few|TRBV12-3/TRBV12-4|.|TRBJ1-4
CASSLKKLFF
TGTGCCAGCAGTTTAAAAAAACTGTTTTTT
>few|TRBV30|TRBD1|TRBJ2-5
CAYGTVETQYF
TGTGCCTATGGGACAGTGGAGACCCAGTACTTC
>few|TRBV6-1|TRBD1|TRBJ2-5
CASRKMGQGRKETQYF
TGTGCCAGCAGAAAGATGGGACAGGGGAGAAAAGAGACCCAGTACTTC
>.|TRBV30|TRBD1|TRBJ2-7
CVWKDRGGLVQYF
TGTGTCTGGAAGGACAGGGGTGGGCTGGTGCAGTACTTC
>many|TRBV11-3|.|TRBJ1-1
CASSLGKANTEAFF
TGTGCCAGCAGCCTTGGGAAAGCCAACACTGAAGCTTTCTTT
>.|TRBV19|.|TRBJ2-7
CASSIGGISYEQYF
TGTGCCAGTAGTATTGGGGGGATCTCCTACGAGCAGTACTTC
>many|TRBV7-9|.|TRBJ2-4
CASSLSQGKNIQYF
TGTGCCAGCAGCTTAAGTCAAGGCAAAAACATTCAGTACTTC
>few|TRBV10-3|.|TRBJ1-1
CAISPGVGIEAFF
TGTGCCATCTCCCCCGGCGTGGGCATTGAAGCTTTCTTT
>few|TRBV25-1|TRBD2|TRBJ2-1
CASSGPGLAGSYNEQFF
TGTGCCAGCAGTGGACCTGGACTAGCGGGATCCTACAATGAGCAGTTCTTC
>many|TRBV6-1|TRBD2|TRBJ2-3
CASSFPTSSTDTQYF
TGTGCCAGCAGTTTCCCGACTAGCAGCACAGATACGCAGTATTTT
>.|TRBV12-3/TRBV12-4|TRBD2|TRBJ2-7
CASSHPRSGGEQYF
TGTGCCAGCAGTCACCCAAGGAGCGGGGGCGAGCAGTACTTC
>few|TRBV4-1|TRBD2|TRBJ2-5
CASSQIGTSGETQYF
TGCGCCAGCAGCCAAATTGGGACTAGTGGGGAGACCCAGTACTTC
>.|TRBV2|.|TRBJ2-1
CASTYDRNNEQFF
TGTGCCAGCACTTACGACAGGAACAATGAGCAGTTCTTC
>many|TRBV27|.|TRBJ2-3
CASSPLRYTDTQYF
TGTGCCAGCAGTCCCCTCCGCTACACAGATACGCAGTATTTT
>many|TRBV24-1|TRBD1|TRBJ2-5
CATSDFGDSRRETQYF
TGTGCCACCAGTGATTTCGGGGACAGCCGAAGAGAGACCCAGTACTTC
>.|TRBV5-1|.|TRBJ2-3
CASSLGRSITDTQYF
TGCGCCAGCAGCTTGGGACGCTCCATCACAGATACGCAGTATTTT
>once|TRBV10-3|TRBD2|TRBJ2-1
CAITSGSGYEQFF
TGTGCCATCACCAGCGGGAGTGGGTATGAGCAGTTCTTC
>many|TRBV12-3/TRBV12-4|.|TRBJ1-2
CASSLQNYGYTF
TGTGCCAGCAGTTTACAGAACTATGGCTACACCTTC
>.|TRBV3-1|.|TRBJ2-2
CASSQDVYTGELFF
TGTGCCAGCAGCCAAGATGTGTACACCGGGGAGCTGTTTTTT
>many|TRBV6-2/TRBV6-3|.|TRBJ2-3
CASSYRGQASMGRQRGTDTQYF
TGTGCCAGCAGTTACAGGGGCCAAGCGAGCATGGGCCGACAGCGGGGCACAGATACGCAGTATTTT
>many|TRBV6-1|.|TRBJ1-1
CASRTQAEAFF
TGTGCCAGCAGGACCCAAGCTGAAGCTTTCTTT
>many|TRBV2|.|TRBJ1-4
CASSERQATNEKLFF
TGTGCCAGCAGTGAAAGGCAGGCAACTAATGAAAAACTGTTTTTT
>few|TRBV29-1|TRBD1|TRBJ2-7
CSAGQGPNEQYF
TGCAGCGCCGGACAGGGCCCCAACGAGCAGTACTTC
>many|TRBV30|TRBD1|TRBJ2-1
CAWSVTGGTYNEQFF
TGTGCCTGGAGTGTAACAGGGGGCACCTACAATGAGCAGTTCTTC
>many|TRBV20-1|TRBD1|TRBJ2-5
CSALDRGETQYF
TGCAGTGCCCTAGACAGGGGAGAGACCCAGTACTTC